These 19 T cell receptor beta chains share one sample of origin, sequenced in a study of cytomegalovirus exposure and HLA in healthy donors (dated by TCRdb to about 2017). The method was the immunoSEQ multiplex PCR assay. A mixture of 60 forward primers for TCR Vbeta segments and 13 reverse primers for TCR Jbeta segments was used in the multiplex PCR. Imported from immuneACCESS, the table was reduced by TCRdb to in-frame sequences with V and J called. These copies leave out some clones; in studies compared against another copy, an unresolved V gene accounts for under half, and the cause of the remainder is not known. The sample records 100,000 to 150,000 clones, over 60% of which are singletons. Around 13% of the sample goes to the ten largest clones. Specimen: PBMCs. These receptors came from a woman in her forties in good health and CMV-seropositive.

Regarding this clone: This CDR3 is also generated by other DNA sequences in the sample. The chain employs TRBV9 and TRBJ2-3; D is possibly TRBD2 (6 bases). The CDR3 consists of 15 residues. Per germline, CDR1 SGDLS and CDR2 YYNGEE. V shed 0 bases and J shed 0 bases, with 8 bases lying between them. CDR3 DNA sequence: TGTGCCAGCAGCGTAGGGGCGGGGAGCACAGATACGCAGTATTTT. Protein product: CASSVGAGSTDTQYF.

This sequence joins TRBV27 and TRBJ2-2, with unresolved D. Germline V gene lookup returns CDR1 MNHEY and CDR2 SMNVEV (reference sequence). With 2 bases removed from V and 2 bases from J, the gap between germline ends came to 9 bases. The CDR3 has 15 amino acids. The CDR3 reads CASSLRTRNTGELFF. CDR3 coding DNA: TGTGCCAGCAGTTTACGTACTCGTAACACCGGGGAGCTGTTTTTT.

This sequence joins TRBV5-5 and TRBJ2-7; 9 positions agree with TRBD1. The V segment lost 3 bases and the J segment 2 bases; nucleotides outside the gene matches: 3. CDR1 SGHKS and CDR2 YYEKEE come from the germline V gene (reference sequence). The CDR3 extends over 14 amino acids. In nucleotides, the CDR3 is TGTGCCAGCAGCTGGGGACAGGGCACCTACGAGCAGTACTTC. Amino acid sequence: CASSWGQGTYEQYF.

The chain carries TRBV19 and TRBJ1-1; D remains unclear. This CDR3 contains 14 residues. Deletions cut 5 bases from V and 5 bases from J, with 15 bases between. Germline CDR1 is LNHDA and CDR2 is SQIVND (reference sequence). The CDR3 reads CASSPGYGNTEAFF. In DNA, the CDR3 is TGTGCCAGTAGTCCGGGTTACGGTAATACTGAAGCTTTCTTT. The entire variable domain, with the rest obtained from reference TRBV19 and TRBJ1-1, is as follows: DGGITQSPKYLFRKEGQNVTLSCEQNLNHDAMYWYRQDPGQGLRLIYYSQIVNDFQKGDIAEGYSVSREKKESFPLTVTSAQKNPTAFYLCASSPGYGNTEAFFGQGTRLTVV.

The CDR3 spells CASSGRDRPFYEQYF. Here the CDR3 DNA reads TGTGCCAGCAGCGGACGGGACAGGCCATTCTACGAGCAGTACTTC. The V and J genes are TRBV7-2 and TRBJ2-7, with 8 bases aligning to TRBD1. The CDR3 consists of 15 residues. Germline CDR1 SGHTA, CDR2 FQGNSA. Trimming removed 5 bases from V and 3 bases from J; junction bases left unmatched: 9.

This chain joins TRBV7-8 and TRBJ2-1, with D tentatively TRBD2 (6 bases). Trimming left V 5 bases short and J 6 bases short, with 17 bases between. The CDR3 has 15 amino acids. Germline assignment: CDR1 SGHVS and CDR2 FQNEAQ. For the CDR3, the DNA is TGTGCCAGCAGCCCAATGCGAGGGCGGGGCAATGAGCAGTTCTTC. Translated, it gives CASSPMRGRGNEQFF.

This chain links TRBV6-5 with TRBJ2-7; D not certain. V lost 6 bases, J lost 1 base, and 10 bases lay in between. CDR1 is MNHEY, CDR2 SVGAGI, per germline. The CDR3 runs to 13 residues. The CDR3 loop is CASRYILSYEQYF. For the CDR3, the DNA is TGTGCCAGCAGGTATATCTTGTCCTACGAGCAGTACTTC.

J is TRBJ2-2 and V is TRBV10-3; a weak D match, TRBD2 (5 bases). Looked up from germline, CDR1 is ENHRY and CDR2 is SYGVKD. The ends were cut back, 0 bases at V and 2 bases at J, with 10 bases in the middle. CDR3 size: 16 residues. CDR3 sequence reads: CAISESSGANTGELFF. The CDR3 coding sequence is TGTGCCATCAGTGAGTCAAGCGGAGCCAACACCGGGGAGCTGTTTTTT.

V and J are TRBV19 and TRBJ1-1; the match to TRBD1 covers 7 bases. The CDR3 is 14 residues long. Germline V gene data show CDR1 as LNHDA and CDR2 as SQIVND (reference sequence). The V and J ends lost 4 bases and 0 bases, in that order; junction bases with no gene match: 2. The CDR3 nucleotides read TGTGCCAGTAGTAACAGGGGAATGAACACTGAAGCTTTCTTT. It specifies CASSNRGMNTEAFF. Full variable domain (outside the CDR3, taken from reference TRBV19 and TRBJ1-1): DGGITQSPKYLFRKEGQNVTLSCEQNLNHDAMYWYRQDPGQGLRLIYYSQIVNDFQKGDIAEGYSVSREKKESFPLTVTSAQKNPTAFYLCASSNRGMNTEAFFGQGTRLTVV.

The rearrangement uses TRBV4-1 and TRBJ1-5; no clear D gene. The CDR3 has 14 amino acids. V was shortened by 4 bases and J by 3 bases, with 10 bases between the two germline ends. In germline, CDR1 is MGHRA, CDR2 YSYEKL. CDR3 DNA sequence: TGCGCCAGCAGCCGGGAGGGTCCCAATCAGCCCCAGCATTTT. This gives the protein CASSREGPNQPQHF.

The chain links TRBV30 to TRBJ2-2, with 14 nucleotides matching TRBD2. Trimming at V came to 1 base and at J to 7 bases, leaving 5 bases not matched to a gene. This CDR3 contains 16 residues. CDR1 is GTSNPN and CDR2 is SVGIG in the germline V gene (reference sequence). The CDR3 nucleotides read TGTGCCTGGAGTGGACTAGCGGGAGGGCGGGGCGGGGAGCTGTTTTTT. Its protein product is CAWSGLAGGRGGELFF. The whole variable domain, remainder taken from reference TRBV30 and TRBJ2-2, is SQTIHQWPATLVQPVGSPLSLECTVEGTSNPNLYWYRQAAGRGLQLLFYSVGIGQISSEVPQNLSASRPQDRQFILSSKKLLLSDSGFYLCAWSGLAGGRGGELFFGEGSRLTVL.

The CDR3 DNA is TGTGCCAGCAGCCAGACAGGGACTAATGAAAAACTGTTTTTT. It translates to CASSQTGTNEKLFF. This sequence joins TRBV11-2 and TRBJ1-4, with 7 bases matching TRBD1. Germline values: CDR1 SGHAT, CDR2 FQNNGV. V was pared by 5 bases and J by 2 bases, with 2 bases of the junction left unmatched. The CDR3 runs 14 residues.

The gene calls are TRBV28 and TRBJ2-3; D is unclear. The germline CDR1 and CDR2 sequences are MDHEN and SYDVKM. This CDR3 is built from 18 residues. V lost 3 bases, J lost 1 base, and 20 bases lay in between. CDR3 region: CASSFIWAPTKRTDTQYF. CDR3 nucleotide sequence: TGTGCCAGCAGTTTTATATGGGCTCCTACCAAACGCACAGATACGCAGTATTTT.

V is TRBV4-2 and J is TRBJ1-1; D is undetermined. Germline CDR1 LGHNA, CDR2 YNFKEQ. Trimming removed 2 bases from V and 2 bases from J, with 9 bases in between. This CDR3 has 14 residues. The CDR3 reads CASSQRSTNTEAFF. CDR3 coding DNA: TGTGCCAGCAGCCAACGTTCGACTAACACTGAAGCTTTCTTT.

The genes are TRBV10-1 and TRBJ1-2; TRBD1 agrees at 8 bases. With V trimmed by 9 bases and J by 4 bases, 4 bases remained unmatched. This CDR3 contains 12 residues. CDR1 and CDR2 (germline): WNHNN, SYGVQD (reference sequence). Written as DNA, the CDR3 is TGCGCCAGGAACGACAGGGGCTATGGCTACACCTTC. Translating gives CARNDRGYGYTF.

This chain uses TRBV2 with TRBJ2-5; 7 nucleotides align to TRBD2. The germline V gene has CDR1 SNHLY and CDR2 FYNNEI. The CDR3 has 14 amino acids. V shed 5 bases and J 5 bases; nucleotides not matched to a gene: 8. CDR3 protein: CASSLRQLAETQYF. The CDR3 DNA follows: TGTGCCAGCAGTCTCCGCCAACTAGCGGAGACCCAGTACTTC. Combining the CDR3 with reference TRBV2 and TRBJ2-5 gives the whole variable domain EPEVTQTPSHQVTQMGQEVILRCVPISNHLYFYWYRQILGQKVEFLVSFYNNEISEKSEIFDDQFSVERPDGSNFTLKIRSTKLEDSAMYFCASSLRQLAETQYFGPGTRLLVL.

This chain links TRBV11-2 with TRBJ2-5; no firm D call. Gene TRBJ2-7 matches the end of the DNA better, so the J call may be wrong. The CDR3 covers 13 residues. CDR1 is SGHAT and CDR2 is FQNNGV in the germline V gene. The CDR3 protein is CASSLGVSYEQYF. The DNA of the CDR3 is TGTGCCAGCAGCTTAGGTGTGAGCTACGAGCAGTACTTC.

The chain uses TRBV28 and TRBJ1-5; weak D call: TRBD1 (6 bases). This CDR3 comprises 15 residues. The V gene's germline CDR1 is MDHEN and CDR2 SYDVKM. V was trimmed by 7 bases and J by 5 bases, leaving 18 bases between them. The CDR3: CASTVLQGVDQPQHF. The CDR3 DNA reads TGTGCCAGCACCGTACTACAGGGTGTGGATCAGCCCCAGCATTTT. Full variable domain (rest looked up from reference TRBV28 and TRBJ1-5): DVKVTQSSRYLVKRTGEKVFLECVQDMDHENMFWYRQDPGLGLRLIYFSYDVKMKEKGDIPEGYSVSREKKERFSLILESASTNQTSMYLCASTVLQGVDQPQHFGDGTRLSIL.

The chain joins TRBV29-1 to TRBJ1-2, with D perhaps matching TRBD1 (5 bases). Germline V lookup: CDR1 SQVTM, CDR2 ANQGSEA. V lost 7 bases, J lost 8 bases, and 26 bases lay in between. The CDR3 length is 15 residues. The CDR3 spells CSAETGTRPGVGYTF. The CDR3 region has the DNA TGCAGCGCCGAAACCGGGACTCGCCCTGGGGTCGGCTACACCTTC.